This is a list of T cell receptor beta chains from one sample in a study of tumour-infiltrating T cells in Burkitt lymphoma. The assay was immunoSEQ multiplex PCR, and TCRdb's table has in-frame clones only and misses some. There are nearly 5,500 clones in the sample; more than 8% occur only once, and 2.2% lies in the top ten. Sequencing was done on a sample of tumor tissue. The receptor source for this set is a human donor with diffuse large B-cell lymphoma. Both conserved end residues are part of each CDR3. The D gene is left open where the match is weak. Where a row states a size, it is once, few, many or the class of an expanded clone; other rows omit it.

-	-	TRBJ2-5	TRBV7-2	CASNLLGGPGETQYF	TGTGCCAGCAACCTCCTCGGGGGCCCGGGAGAGACCCAGTACTTC
-	-	TRBJ1-1	TRBV29-1	CSVARTVGNTEAFF	TGCAGCGTTGCTAGGACAGTAGGGAACACTGAAGCTTTCTTT
-	few	TRBJ2-6	TRBV7-9	CASSLVSFYGANVLTF	TGTGCCAGCAGCTTAGTGTCCTTCTATGGGGCCAACGTCCTGACTTTC
TRBD1	-	TRBJ2-5	TRBV19	CASSTGQFVQETQYF	TGTGCCAGTAGCACGGGACAGTTTGTACAAGAGACCCAGTACTTC
-	-	TRBJ1-1	TRBV10-1	CASSAQRETEAFF	TGCGCCAGCAGTGCGCAAAGGGAGACTGAAGCTTTCTTT
-	few	TRBJ2-2	TRBV6-5	CASRPLGGPGELFF	TGTGCCAGCAGACCCTTGGGGGGCCCCGGGGAGCTGTTTTTT
TRBD1	few	TRBJ1-5	TRBV6-6	CASSAPGQDLLAQHF	TGTGCCAGCAGTGCGCCGGGACAGGATCTTTTGGCCCAGCATTTT
-	few	TRBJ2-7	TRBV7-2	CASSSDWRGGWVYEQYF	TGTGCCAGCAGCTCGGACTGGAGAGGGGGGTGGGTCTACGAGCAGTACTTC
-	-	TRBJ1-4	TRBV30	CAWSEFMLGEKLFF	TGTGCCTGGAGTGAGTTCATGTTGGGGGAAAAACTGTTTTTT
TRBD1	-	TRBJ2-2	TRBV7-2	CASSWTGAGELFF	TGTGCCAGCAGCTGGACAGGGGCCGGGGAGCTGTTTTTT
-	few	TRBJ1-1	TRBV14	CASSRWPGRLNTEAFF	TGTGCCAGCAGCCGCTGGCCAGGGCGGCTAAACACTGAAGCTTTCTTT
TRBD1	few	TRBJ2-7	TRBV2	CASSGQGYEQYF	TGTGCCAGCAGCGGACAGGGCTACGAGCAGTACTTC
TRBD1	few	TRBJ2-2	TRBV10-3	CAISPGQGSTGELFF	TGTGCCATCAGCCCGGGACAGGGGTCCACCGGGGAGCTGTTTTTT
-	-	TRBJ2-3	TRBV5-5	CASSLQGTAVTDTQYF	TGTGCCAGCAGCTTGCAAGGGACCGCTGTGACAGATACGCAGTATTTT
-	few	TRBJ2-3	TRBV10-1	CASSNTDTQYF	TGCGCCAGCAGTAACACAGATACGCAGTATTTT
TRBD1	-	TRBJ1-6	TRBV5-4	CASSWGQGSDNSPLHF	TGTGCCAGCAGCTGGGGACAGGGCTCCGATAATTCACCCCTCCACTTT
-	-	TRBJ2-1	TRBV7-9	CASSLASRDNEQFF	TGTGCCAGCAGCTTAGCGAGCAGGGACAATGAGCAGTTCTTC
TRBD2	-	TRBJ2-1	TRBV5-1	CASSYQRGNINEQFF	TGCGCCAGCAGCTACCAGCGGGGGAATATCAATGAGCAGTTCTTC
-	few	TRBJ2-5	TRBV9	CASSEGGFQETQYF	TGTGCCAGCAGCGAGGGGGGATTCCAAGAGACCCAGTACTTC
-	-	TRBJ2-2	TRBV19	CASLPGLNTGELFF	TGTGCCAGCCTTCCAGGCCTTAACACCGGGGAGCTGTTTTTT
-	-	TRBJ1-6	TRBV6-6	CASRTALTNSPLHF	TGTGCCAGCAGAACTGCCCTCACTAATTCACCCCTCCACTTT
TRBD2	-	TRBJ2-2	TRBV18	CASSPPTSGSTGELFF	TGTGCCAGCTCACCACCGACTAGCGGCAGCACCGGGGAGCTGTTTTTT
TRBD1	-	TRBJ1-3	TRBV27	CASRRDRGTNTIYF	TGTGCCAGCAGACGGGACAGGGGGACAAACACCATATATTTT
TRBD1	-	TRBJ1-2	TRBV7-9	CASSLDTGANYGYTF	TGTGCCAGCAGCTTAGATACAGGGGCTAACTATGGCTACACCTTC
-	few	TRBJ1-2	TRBV5-5	CASSLLHLGDYGYTF	TGTGCCAGCAGCTTACTACATCTAGGGGATTATGGCTACACCTTC
-	-	TRBJ1-5	TRBV7-2	CASSLNPYSNQPQHF	TGTGCCAGTAGCTTAAACCCGTATAGCAATCAGCCCCAGCATTTT
-	-	TRBJ1-5	TRBV27	CASSSPDGNQPQHF	TGTGCCAGCAGTTCCCCTGACGGCAACCAGCCCCAGCATTTT
-	few	TRBJ1-1	TRBV6-5	CASSYSAGNTEAFF	TGTGCCAGCAGTTACTCGGCCGGGAACACTGAAGCTTTCTTT
TRBD1	few	TRBJ2-1	TRBV5-4	CASSLQQGGSYNEQFF	TGTGCCAGCAGCTTGCAACAGGGGGGCTCCTACAATGAGCAGTTCTTC
-	few	TRBJ1-3	TRBV2	CASSVRVRNTIYF	TGTGCCAGCAGTGTTAGGGTTCGAAACACCATATATTTT
-	-	TRBJ1-5	TRBV6-1	CASNLNGNQPQHF	TGTGCCAGCAATCTGAACGGCAATCAGCCCCAGCATTTT
-	-	TRBJ2-1	TRBV6-1	CASNRNSFPYNEQFF	TGTGCCAGCAATCGGAACAGCTTCCCTTACAATGAGCAGTTCTTC
-	-	TRBJ1-2	TRBV28	CASSLLSQGVNYGYTF	TGTGCCAGCAGTTTATTATCACAGGGAGTTAACTATGGCTACACCTTC